The present TCR beta chain was sequenced within a study of cytomegalovirus exposure and HLA in healthy donors. This PCR relied on a set of 60 Vbeta primers and 13 Jbeta primers. Using immunoSEQ multiplex PCR, the repertoire was profiled, and TCRdb retains in-frame clones only, with some absent. The sample records about 160,000 clones, 75% to 80% being singletons. Turning to this clone: Its antigen remains unidentified.

Germline CDR1 reads SGHNT; CDR2 reads YYREEE (reference sequence). Trimming cost V 1 base and J 0 bases, with 4 bases left between them. The CDR3 is 13 amino acids. Findings and limits, study-wide: A few of the chains that were CMV-associated were confirmed in vitro to be specific for CMV antigens. Across donors, presence/absence analyses took sequencing depth to be roughly uniform. Apparent HLA restriction characterized most CMV-associated TCR beta chains in a later analysis. A later analysis linked a missense DCLRE1C variant to TCR beta V- and J-gene trimming.

Material for sequencing was PBMCs. The sequence was collected from a woman aged 50 to 65 in good health and CMV-seropositive. The chain recombines TRBV5-4 with TRBJ1-2; D not resolved. CDR3 DNA sequence: TGTGCCAGCAGCTTGATTACTAACTATGGCTACACCTTC. Its translation is CASSLITNYGYTF. Drawing the rest from reference TRBV5-4 and TRBJ1-2, the complete variable domain is ETGVTQSPTHLIKTRGQQVTLRCSSQSGHNTVSWYQQALGQGPQFIFQYYREEENGRGNFPPRFSGLQFPNYSSELNVNALELDDSALYLCASSLITNYGYTFGSGTRLTVV.